This T cell receptor beta chain was recovered during a study of cytomegalovirus exposure and HLA in healthy donors. General study points: An analysis that came later showed most CMV-associated TCR beta chains appearing HLA-restricted. Researchers counted about 150 TCR beta chains as cytomegalovirus-associated. The study carried out a later analysis of TCR beta sequences. It associated some 17,000 of them with specific HLA alleles at a false discovery rate of 0.05. The majority of TCR sequences were rare, yet some public TCRs appeared in many donors.

Primers: 60 Vbeta forward and 13 Jbeta reverse. Generated by immunoSEQ multiplex PCR, the TCRdb table keeps only in-frame clones and is missing some. The repertoire holds some 200,000 clones, with 65% to 90% as singletons. CDR3 size: 14 residues. V was clipped by 0 bases and J by 8 bases, with 8 bases between them. Germline V lookup: CDR1 MNHEY, CDR2 SMNVEV (reference sequence). In the case of this clone: The target antigen is unknown.

The genes are TRBV27 and TRBJ1-6; D unclear. The receptor was isolated from a girl aged 5 to 17 in good health and CMV-seronegative. The sequenced sample was PBMCs. The CDR3 bases are TGTGCCAGCAGTTTATCGATACGGTATTCACCCCTCCACTTT. This codes for CASSLSIRYSPLHF.